The subject of this entry is one T cell receptor (beta chain). What antigen it recognizes has not been identified. No much larger clone exists at a distance of one base, and base qualities are not known. Relative to germline, V is missing 4 bases and J is missing 7 bases, with 6 bases of the junction outside any gene match. CDR1 is given as MNHEY and CDR2 as SMNVEV, both from the germline V gene (reference sequence). Spanning cysteine to phenylalanine, the CDR3 consists of 14 amino acids. The CDR3 DNA has 42 bases and is translated from base 1. Stable Graves' hyperthyroidism was defined as no progression to ophthalmopathy during 18 months of follow-up. Hyperthyroidism patients were newly diagnosed, with disease duration under 2 months, and aged 18 to 65 years. Any patient with an uncontrolled infection, another autoimmune disease, pregnancy or lactation was excluded. Diagnoses were based on clinical symptoms, serum thyroxine and TRAb, thyroid ultrasound and orbital computed tomography. Ficoll-Paque density gradient centrifugation was used to isolate PBMCs from under 11 ml of fresh peripheral blood. Trizol reagent was used to extract total RNA, and RNA quality was then checked on an Agilent 2100 Bioanalyzer.

The TCR beta CDR3 regions were amplified from RNA transcripts. A first-round RT-PCR of the TCR CDR3 used the HTBI primer set with the Qiagen OneStep RT-PCR kit. Libraries were constructed in a second round of multiplex PCR, after which size selection and purification were carried out. Libraries were sequenced paired-end with 100 bp reads on an Illumina HiSeq2000. As for how the authors treated the data: Raw data were processed with SOAPnuke, discarding reads with adapters, uncalled bases, mean Phred below 15, or no exact constant-primer or identifier match. COPE v1.2.5 was used to merge the high-quality paired reads, and each unique nucleotide sequence was defined as a clonotype. Clonotypes were aligned to IMGT TRBV, TRBD and TRBJ reference segments using MiTCR v1.1. Only V-J combinations with frequency above 0.0001, covering about 99% of repertoires, were analysed. A TCS score was defined as the ratio of F50 (clonal expansion) to E x V (chaos), with BLOSUM62-based TCRdist applied between CDR3 peptides within each V-J. Welch's t-statistics and random forest reduced roughly 530 V-J features to roughly 13, which were used in a naive Bayes classifier (R e1071). TCRdb redid the processing of the public reads, applying fastp at Q25 and MiXCR, and retained in-frame beta chains. Each CDR3 protein gets just one entry, which takes the most common genes and DNA from the rows behind it. The V and J calls follow TCRdb's processing rather than the paper's. This sample is represented by approximately 320,000 distinct CDR3 sequences; around 16% of them were singletons. The ten largest clones add up to roughly 31% of the sample.

The sample belongs to a study of T cells in Graves' hyperthyroidism and ophthalmopathy (dated by TCRdb to the late 2010s). Context from the whole study: Peripheral blood samples were taken at initial diagnosis, before any treatment was given. TCR V-J signatures able to tell the groups apart were searched for in a discovery cohort of 100 patients, of whom around 43 had Graves' ophthalmopathy and 55 to 65 had stable Graves' hyperthyroidism. Prospective prediction of ophthalmopathy was tested in an independent validation cohort of approximately 19 hyperthyroidism patients and around 16 patients who later progressed to ophthalmopathy. The approximately 100 discovery patients were randomly split 7:3 into training and test sets. Thyroid tissue and blood T-cell repertoires from roughly six Graves' hyperthyroidism patients were also compared in the study. After blood sampling, hyperthyroidism patients were treated with methimazole at a starting dose of 30 mg daily, and ophthalmopathy patients were treated with high-dose intravenous methylprednisolone. According to the paper, TCR Vbeta CDR3 sequencing was carried out on 135 peripheral blood samples, which came from 40 to 45 ophthalmopathy, about 75 hyperthyroidism and about 17 progressor patients. Summary of the overall study and its limitations: Most expanded thyroid clonotypes (frequency above 0.001) were also detected in blood, a finding suggesting that blood repertoires may reflect thyroid immune responses. Ophthalmopathy was separated from stable hyperthyroidism by a 13 V-J signature model, with over 85% sensitivity and approximately 81% specificity obtained in cross-validation and 80%/75% obtained in testing. Sample size was not statistically predetermined, and blinding of investigators to group allocation was not performed. In validation, the model predicted progression to ophthalmopathy with approximately 71% sensitivity and approximately 74% specificity, a median of approximately 6.7 months before onset.

Material: blood. In this chain, TRBV27 is recombined with TRBJ1-5, and TRBD1 matches 8 of the central bases. The receptor was isolated from a man aged 30 to 39 with Graves' hyperthyroidism. This receptor has the CDR3 CASSYGQGEQPQHF. Read as DNA, the sequence is TGTGCCAGCAGTTATGGACAGGGAGAGCAGCCCCAGCATTTT.